Listed below are T cell receptor beta chains from one sample, sequenced in a study of T cell responses to AZD1222 COVID-19 vaccine. The table came from immunoSEQ multiplex PCR; TCRdb's copy has only in-frame clones and leaves some out. The sample lists 150,000 or so clones, roughly 90% occurring once. The source was peripheral blood, collected on day 0 of AZD1222 vaccination. Every receptor here comes from an adult in good health. CDR3s include the opening cysteine and the closing phenylalanine or tryptophan. A D gene is named only where the DNA matches it firmly. Part of the rows lack a size; the others show once, few, many or a class for expanded clones.

-	-	TRBV7-9	TRBJ1-2	CASSPTAFDGYTF	TGTGCCAGCAGCCCGACAGCCTTTGATGGCTACACCTTC
-	-	TRBV29-1	TRBJ1-1	CSVGFGGDTEAFF	TGCAGCGTGGGATTTGGCGGCGACACTGAAGCTTTCTTT
-	-	TRBV21-1	TRBJ1-5	CASSKGDRGVQPQHF	TGTGCCAGCAGCAAAGGGGACAGGGGGGTTCAGCCCCAGCATTTT
once	TRBD1	TRBV7-7	TRBJ2-5	CASSSATGTGGEVTQYF	TGTGCTAGCAGCTCTGCTACCGGGACAGGGGGCGAGGTGACCCAGTACTTC
-	-	TRBV18	TRBJ1-2	CASSPPRAYGYTF	TGTGCCAGCTCACCACCCAGAGCCTATGGCTACACCTTC
once	TRBD1	TRBV9	TRBJ1-2	CASSRGTGANYGYTF	TGTGCCAGCAGCCGCGGGACAGGGGCGAACTATGGCTACACCTTC
-	-	TRBV6-2/TRBV6-3	TRBJ1-5	CASSSRGGGSNQPQHF	TGTGCCAGCAGTTCCCGGGGGGGAGGTAGCAATCAGCCCCAGCATTTT
-	-	TRBV30	TRBJ1-2	CAWSETAGYTF	TGTGCCTGGAGTGAGACAGCGGGGTACACCTTC
-	-	TRBV3-1/TRBV3-2	TRBJ1-2	CASSPGDKGGYTF	TGTGCCAGCAGTCCCGGGGATAAGGGGGGCTACACCTTC
once	-	TRBV9	TRBJ2-5	CASSVNSQETQYF	TGTGCCAGCAGCGTAAACAGCCAAGAGACCCAGTACTTC